The 18 T cell receptor beta chains in this list originate from one sample, sequenced in a study of blood T cell repertoires in COVID-19 (dated by TCRdb to the early 2020s). Library construction relied on the immunoSEQ multiplex PCR assay. TCRdb limited this immuneACCESS table to in-frame rearrangements with V and J called. A share of clones is missing; checked studies link under half to unresolved V genes, and the rest is unexplained. The sample profile shows 150,000 to 190,000 clones; around 80% of them were found once. In total, the top ten clones hold roughly 7% of the sample. Sequences were obtained from PBMCs or T cells enriched from blood (not recorded which). The source of these receptors is a man aged 45-65 years who had recovered from COVID-19.

This chain joins TRBV7-8 and TRBJ1-5; 7 bases agree with TRBD1. The CDR3 covers 16 residues. Germline CDR1 SGHVS, CDR2 FQNEAQ. With 1 base clipped from V and 7 bases from J, the junction kept 10 bases outside the gene matches. The CDR3 protein is CASSLVAGGVGQPQHF. The CDR3, as DNA: TGTGCCAGCAGCTTAGTGGCAGGGGGAGTAGGGCAGCCCCAGCATTTT.

The rearrangement links TRBV7-8 to TRBJ1-5, with 10 bases lining up with TRBD1. This CDR3 comprises 15 residues. CDR1 is SGHVS and CDR2 is FQNEAQ in the germline V gene. The ends lost 3 bases at V and 4 bases at J; junction bases unmatched: 3. In DNA form, the CDR3 reads TGTGCCAGCAGCTTTGGACAGGGGGATAATCAGCCCCAGCATTTT. This codes for CASSFGQGDNQPQHF. Filled out from reference TRBV7-8 and TRBJ1-5, the complete variable domain reads GAGVSQSPRYKVAKRGQDVALRCDPISGHVSLFWYQQALGQGPEFLTYFQNEAQLDKSGLPSDRFFAERPEGSVSTLKIQRTQQEDSAVYLCASSFGQGDNQPQHFGDGTRLSIL.

J is TRBJ1-5 and V is TRBV5-4; weak D call: TRBD1 (5 bases). Germline CDR1 SGHNT, CDR2 YYREEE (reference sequence). V was trimmed by 0 bases and J by 4 bases, leaving 11 bases between them. CDR3 length: 15 residues. CDR3 loop: CASSLDQGSNQPQHF. In DNA form, the CDR3 reads TGTGCCAGCAGCTTGGATCAGGGAAGTAATCAGCCCCAGCATTTT.

CDR3 residues: CASRDRATSGANVLTF. For the CDR3, the DNA is TGTGCCAGCCGGGACAGGGCCACCTCTGGGGCCAACGTCCTGACTTTC. The V call is TRBV19, the J call TRBJ2-6, with 9 bases matching TRBD1. The CDR3 is 16 residues long. V trimming: 9 bases; J trimming: 0 bases; junction bases outside the gene matches: 6. The germline gives CDR1 LNHDA, CDR2 SQIVND (reference sequence).

The sample holds one count of this clone. This chain joins TRBV6-5 and TRBJ2-3, with TRBD2 identical over 8 bases. V lost 6 bases, J lost 4 bases, and 9 bases stayed unmatched. The CDR3 runs to 15 residues. Germline V gene data show CDR1 as MNHEY and CDR2 as SVGAGI. CDR3 bases: TGTGCCAGCAGCCTAACGGGGGGGCCGTCAGATACGCAGTATTTT. Amino acids: CASSLTGGPSDTQYF.

V is TRBV6-2 or TRBV6-3 and J is TRBJ1-2; 9 nucleotides agree with TRBD1. Germline CDR1 reads MNHEY; CDR2 reads SVGEGT. Germline trimming cut 7 bases from V and 8 bases from J; bases unmatched to any gene: 20. The CDR3 spans 17 residues. The CDR3: CASTPTGTGSSVRGYTF. The CDR3 DNA is TGTGCCAGCACCCCTACCGGGACAGGGAGTTCTGTGAGGGGCTACACCTTC.

The V call is TRBV7-6, the J call TRBJ1-4; TRBD1 aligns across 8 bases. Germline CDR1 is SGHVS and CDR2 is FNYEAQ. V lost 2 bases, J lost 5 bases, and 1 base stayed unmatched. The CDR3 spans 14 residues. The DNA for the CDR3 is TGTGCCAGCAGCTTAAGGACAGGGAATGAAAAACTGTTTTTT. Its protein product is CASSLRTGNEKLFF.

This chain connects TRBV9 to TRBJ1-3; TRBD1 is a possible D gene (5 bases). The CDR3 extends over 15 amino acids. Per the germline V gene, CDR1 is SGDLS and CDR2 is YYNGEE. V lost 0 bases to trimming and J lost 4 bases, with 11 bases between them. The CDR3 nucleotides are TGTGCCAGCAGCGTAGTGGGCAGGGAAGGAAACACCATATATTTT. This codes for CASSVVGREGNTIYF.

The V and J genes are TRBV6-5 and TRBJ1-6; D not certain. The CDR3 is made up of 16 amino acids. CDR1 and CDR2 from the germline V gene are MNHEY and SVGAGI. Trimming removed 0 bases from V and 10 bases from J, with 16 bases in between. CDR3 in amino acids: CASSYSTLRRTSPLHF. In DNA form, the CDR3 reads TGTGCCAGCAGTTACTCGACCCTACGGAGGACCTCACCCCTCCACTTT.

This clone was recorded once. The chain links TRBV25-1 to TRBJ1-4; D unclear. The germline V gene has CDR1 MGHDK and CDR2 SYGVNS. Trimming cost V 1 base and J 8 bases, with 11 bases left between them. This CDR3 contains 14 residues. This CDR3 is CASSEWGGEEKLFF. CDR3 nucleotide sequence: TGTGCCAGCAGTGAATGGGGAGGAGAGGAAAAACTGTTTTTT.

This chain connects TRBV3-1 (or the pseudogene TRBV3-2) to TRBJ2-7; D not certain. The length of the CDR3 is 14 residues. Germline V gene lookup returns CDR1 LGHDT and CDR2 YNNKEL (reference sequence). With 2 bases removed from V and 0 bases from J, the gap between germline ends came to 8 bases. The CDR3, as DNA: TGTGCCAGCAGCCAAATGGCAGGCTCCTACGAGCAGTACTTC. This sequence encodes CASSQMAGSYEQYF.

The V gene is TRBV29-1, the J gene TRBJ1-3; D is undetermined. Germline lookup yields CDR1 SQVTM and CDR2 ANQGSEA. V lost 6 bases, J lost 2 bases, and 14 bases lay in between. The CDR3 length is 14 residues. The CDR3 region is CSVSTYYPGNTIYF. In nucleotides, the CDR3 is TGCAGCGTCTCCACTTATTATCCTGGAAACACCATATATTTT.

The CDR3 loop reads CASSERTGLNTEAFF. DNA of the CDR3: TGTGCCAGTAGTGAAAGGACAGGGTTGAACACTGAAGCTTTCTTT. This chain connects TRBV19 to TRBJ1-1; 8 bases are a match to TRBD1. This CDR3 is 15 amino acids long. Germline V gene sequence: CDR1 LNHDA, CDR2 SQIVND (reference sequence). Germline trimming cut 5 bases from V and 0 bases from J; bases unmatched to any gene: 5.

The rearrangement links TRBV11-1 to TRBJ2-7, with a weak D call TRBD1 (5 bases). Between the trimmed V and J ends, which lost 1 base and 4 bases, there was a span of 11 bases. The germline V gene encodes CDR1 SGHAT and CDR2 FQDESV (reference sequence). The CDR3 spans 14 residues. CDR3 in DNA: TGTGCCAGCAGCTTAGGGACATCGGATTACGAGCAGTACTTC. It encodes CASSLGTSDYEQYF.

The V and J genes are TRBV6-6 and TRBJ2-5; D is possibly TRBD2 (6 bases). Germline V lookup: CDR1 MNHNY, CDR2 SVGAGI (reference sequence). Trimming stripped 5 bases from V and 0 bases from J, with 19 bases between. The CDR3 covers 17 residues. The CDR3 nucleotides read TGTGCCAGCAGTCCACACTCTGGAGGGTCGTACCAAGAGACCCAGTACTTC. The encoded protein is CASSPHSGGSYQETQYF.

This clone was seen only once. This chain joins TRBV19 and TRBJ1-5, with a possible D match to TRBD1 (6 bases). V lost 5 bases to trimming and J lost 2 bases, with 16 bases between them. CDR1 and CDR2 (germline): LNHDA, SQIVND (reference sequence). The CDR3 has 16 amino acids. CDR3 DNA: TGTGCCAGTAGTTCCCGGACAGTCCAGGGCAATCAGCCCCAGCATTTT. Amino acid sequence: CASSSRTVQGNQPQHF.

The chain uses TRBV6-2 or TRBV6-3 and TRBJ2-1, with TRBD2 matching over 8 bases. The V segment lost 1 base and the J segment 8 bases; nucleotides outside the gene matches: 7. Germline V gives CDR1 MNHEY, CDR2 SVGEGT. The CDR3 spans 15 residues. CDR3 sequence (DNA): TGTGCCAGCAGTTACTATACGGGGGGGCCCGATGAGCAGTTCTTC. This translates into CASSYYTGGPDEQFF.

The chain carries TRBV19 and TRBJ2-7, with 7 positions matching TRBD1. Germline CDR1 and CDR2: LNHDA and SQIVND (reference sequence). The CDR3 extends over 14 amino acids. V lost 6 bases and J lost 2; bases outside the gene matches: 7. Here the CDR3 DNA reads TGTGCCAGTAGCCAGCCGGGACAGACCTACGAGCAGTACTTC. This gives the protein CASSQPGQTYEQYF.